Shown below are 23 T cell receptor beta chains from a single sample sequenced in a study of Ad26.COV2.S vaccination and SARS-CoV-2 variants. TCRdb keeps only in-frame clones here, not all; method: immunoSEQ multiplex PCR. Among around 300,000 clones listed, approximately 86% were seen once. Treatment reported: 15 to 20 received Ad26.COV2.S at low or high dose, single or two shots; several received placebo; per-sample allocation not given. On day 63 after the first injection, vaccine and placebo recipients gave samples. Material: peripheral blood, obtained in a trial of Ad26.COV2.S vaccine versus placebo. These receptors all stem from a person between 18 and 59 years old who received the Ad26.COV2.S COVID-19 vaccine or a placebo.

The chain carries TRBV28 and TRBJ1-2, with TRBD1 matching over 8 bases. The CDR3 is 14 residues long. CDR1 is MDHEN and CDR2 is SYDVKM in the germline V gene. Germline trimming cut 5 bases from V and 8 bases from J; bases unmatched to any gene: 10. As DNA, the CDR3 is TGTGCCAGCAGTGACAGGGGCCCGGTGAGGGGCTACACCTTC. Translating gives CASSDRGPVRGYTF.

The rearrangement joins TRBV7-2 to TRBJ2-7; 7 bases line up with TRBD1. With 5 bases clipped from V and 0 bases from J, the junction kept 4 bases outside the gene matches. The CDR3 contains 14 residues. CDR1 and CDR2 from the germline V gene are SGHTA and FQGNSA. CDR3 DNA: TGTGCCAGCAGCCCCGGGACAGTCTCCTACGAGCAGTACTTC. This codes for CASSPGTVSYEQYF.

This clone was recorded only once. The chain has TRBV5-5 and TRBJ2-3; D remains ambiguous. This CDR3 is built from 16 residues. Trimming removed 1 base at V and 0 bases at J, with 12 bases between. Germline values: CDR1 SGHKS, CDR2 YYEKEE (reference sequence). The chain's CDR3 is CASSLLDFPSTDTQYF. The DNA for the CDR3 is TGTGCCAGCAGCTTGCTTGACTTCCCTAGCACAGATACGCAGTATTTT.

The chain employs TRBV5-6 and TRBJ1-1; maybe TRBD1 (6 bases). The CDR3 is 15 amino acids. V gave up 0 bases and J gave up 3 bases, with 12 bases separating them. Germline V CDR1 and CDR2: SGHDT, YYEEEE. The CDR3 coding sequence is TGTGCCAGCAGCTTGGAAGGGGGGTATTACACTGAAGCTTTCTTT. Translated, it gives CASSLEGGYYTEAFF.

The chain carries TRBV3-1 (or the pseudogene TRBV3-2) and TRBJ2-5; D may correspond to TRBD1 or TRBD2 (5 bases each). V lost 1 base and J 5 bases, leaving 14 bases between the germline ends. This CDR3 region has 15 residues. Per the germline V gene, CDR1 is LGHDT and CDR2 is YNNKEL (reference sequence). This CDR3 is CASSQAGLAGETQYF. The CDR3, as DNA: TGTGCCAGCAGCCAAGCAGGGCTAGCTGGTGAGACCCAGTACTTC.

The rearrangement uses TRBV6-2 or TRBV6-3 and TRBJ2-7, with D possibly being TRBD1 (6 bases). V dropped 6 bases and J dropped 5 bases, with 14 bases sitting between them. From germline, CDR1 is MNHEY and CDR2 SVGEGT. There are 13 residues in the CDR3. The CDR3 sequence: CASSPGAGNEQYF. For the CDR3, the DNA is TGTGCCAGCAGCCCAGGGGCTGGGAACGAGCAGTACTTC.

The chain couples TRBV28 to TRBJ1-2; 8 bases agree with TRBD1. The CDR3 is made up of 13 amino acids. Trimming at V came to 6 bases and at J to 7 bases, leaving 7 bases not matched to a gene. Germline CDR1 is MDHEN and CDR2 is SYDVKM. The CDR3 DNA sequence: TGTGCCAGCAGCTTCCAGGGGGCCGGTGGCTACACCTTC. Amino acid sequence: CASSFQGAGGYTF.

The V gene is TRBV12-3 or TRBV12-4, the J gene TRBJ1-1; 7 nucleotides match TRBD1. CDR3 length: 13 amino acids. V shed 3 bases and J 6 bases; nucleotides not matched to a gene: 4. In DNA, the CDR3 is TGTGCCAGCAGTTTTGACAGGGAGTCTGAAGCTTTCTTT. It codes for CASSFDRESEAFF.

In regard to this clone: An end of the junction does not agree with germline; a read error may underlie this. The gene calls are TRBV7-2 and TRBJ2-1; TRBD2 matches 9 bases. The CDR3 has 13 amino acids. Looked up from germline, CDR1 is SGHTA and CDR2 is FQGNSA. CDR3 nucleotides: TGTGCCAGCAGCTTGGATATAGCGGGAGTAGCGCTCTTC. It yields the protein CASSLDIAGVALF.

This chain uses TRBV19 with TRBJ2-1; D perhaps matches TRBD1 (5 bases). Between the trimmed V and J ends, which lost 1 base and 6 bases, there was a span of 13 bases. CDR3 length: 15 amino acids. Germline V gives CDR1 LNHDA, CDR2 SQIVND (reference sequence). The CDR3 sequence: CASSIGQGRGNEQFF. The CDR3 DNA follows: TGTGCCAGTAGTATAGGCCAGGGCCGAGGCAATGAGCAGTTCTTC.

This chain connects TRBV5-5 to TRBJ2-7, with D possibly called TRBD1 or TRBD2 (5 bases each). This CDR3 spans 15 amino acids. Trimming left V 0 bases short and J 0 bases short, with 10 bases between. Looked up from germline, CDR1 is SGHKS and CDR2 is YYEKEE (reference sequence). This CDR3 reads CASSLETAASYEQYF. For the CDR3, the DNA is TGTGCCAGCAGCTTGGAGACAGCGGCCTCCTACGAGCAGTACTTC.

DNA of the CDR3: TGTGCCAGCAGCTTCCGACTAGCCGGGCAAGAGACCCAGTACTTC. Encoded protein: CASSFRLAGQETQYF. The chain recombines TRBV5-5 with TRBJ2-5; 7 bases align to TRBD2. Germline V gives CDR1 SGHKS, CDR2 YYEKEE (reference sequence). The ends lost 2 bases at V and 2 bases at J; junction bases unmatched: 6. This CDR3 is built from 15 residues.

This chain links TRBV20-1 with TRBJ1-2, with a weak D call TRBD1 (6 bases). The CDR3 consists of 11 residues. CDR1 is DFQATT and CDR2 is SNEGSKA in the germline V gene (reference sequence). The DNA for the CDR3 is TGCAGGGCCCCAGGGGACCATGGCTACACCTTC. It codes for CRAPGDHGYTF.

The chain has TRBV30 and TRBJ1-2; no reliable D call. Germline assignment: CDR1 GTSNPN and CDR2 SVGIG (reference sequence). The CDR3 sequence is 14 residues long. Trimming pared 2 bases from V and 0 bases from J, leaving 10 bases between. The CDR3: CAWSPQRPNYGYTF. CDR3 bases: TGTGCCTGGAGTCCCCAAAGGCCTAACTATGGCTACACCTTC. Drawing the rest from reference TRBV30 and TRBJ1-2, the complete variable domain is SQTIHQWPATLVQPVGSPLSLECTVEGTSNPNLYWYRQAAGRGLQLLFYSVGIGQISSEVPQNLSASRPQDRQFILSSKKLLLSDSGFYLCAWSPQRPNYGYTFGSGTRLTVV.

CDR3 DNA sequence: TGTGCCAGCAGTCCTTCATCGCCTGGGACCCAGTACTTC. Its protein is CASSPSSPGTQYF. This chain links TRBV6-5 with TRBJ2-5; D is ambiguous. There are 13 residues in the CDR3. Trimming shortened V by 5 bases and J by 7 bases, and 14 bases separated the two germline ends. Germline values: CDR1 MNHEY, CDR2 SVGAGI.

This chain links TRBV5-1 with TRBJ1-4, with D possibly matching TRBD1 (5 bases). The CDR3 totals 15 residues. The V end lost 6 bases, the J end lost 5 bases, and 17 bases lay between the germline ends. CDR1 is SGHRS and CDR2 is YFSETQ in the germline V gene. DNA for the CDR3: TGCGCCAGCACGCCCATCGGGGCGCGGAATGAAAAACTGTTTTTT. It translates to CASTPIGARNEKLFF.

Written as DNA, the CDR3 is TGCGCCAGCAGCTTGTTGGTCCGGGGGACAGGGGGCTTGGACGAGCAGTACTTC. This translates into CASSLLVRGTGGLDEQYF. This chain connects TRBV5-1 to TRBJ2-7, with 12 bases that match TRBD1. This CDR3 has 18 amino acids. Trimming removed 1 base from V and 5 bases from J; junction bases left unmatched: 13. CDR1 and CDR2 from the germline V gene are SGHRS and YFSETQ.

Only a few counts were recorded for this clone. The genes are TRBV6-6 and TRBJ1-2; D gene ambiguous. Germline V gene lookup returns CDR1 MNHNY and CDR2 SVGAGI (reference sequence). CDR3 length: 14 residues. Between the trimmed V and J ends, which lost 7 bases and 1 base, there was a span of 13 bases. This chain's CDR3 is CASTRTTLNYGYTF. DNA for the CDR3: TGTGCCAGCACAAGGACGACCCTTAACTATGGCTACACCTTC.

The CDR3 region has the DNA TGTGCCAGCAGCCGGGACACCGTCCTAGCCAAAAACATTCAGTACTTC. It specifies CASSRDTVLAKNIQYF. The chain recombines TRBV27 with TRBJ2-4; TRBD1 might be the D (6 bases). The length of the CDR3 is 16 residues. From germline, CDR1 is MNHEY and CDR2 SMNVEV (reference sequence). Deletions cut 6 bases from V and 0 bases from J, with 15 bases between.

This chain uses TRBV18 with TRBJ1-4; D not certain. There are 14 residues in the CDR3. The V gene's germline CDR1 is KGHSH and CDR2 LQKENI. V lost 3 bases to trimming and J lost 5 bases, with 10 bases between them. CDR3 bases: TGTGCCAGCTCACCCGGGCTAGAGAATGAAAAACTGTTTTTT. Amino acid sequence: CASSPGLENEKLFF.

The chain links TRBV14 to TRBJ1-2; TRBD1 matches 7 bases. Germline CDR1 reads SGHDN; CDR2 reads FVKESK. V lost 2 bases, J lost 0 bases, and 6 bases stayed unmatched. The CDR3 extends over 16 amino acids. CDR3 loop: CASSQPSGGPNYGYTF. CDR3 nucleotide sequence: TGTGCCAGCAGCCAACCTTCAGGGGGACCTAACTATGGCTACACCTTC.

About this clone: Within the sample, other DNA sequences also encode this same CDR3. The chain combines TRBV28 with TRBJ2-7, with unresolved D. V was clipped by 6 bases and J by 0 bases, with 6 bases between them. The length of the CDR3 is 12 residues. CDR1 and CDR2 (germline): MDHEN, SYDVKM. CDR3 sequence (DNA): TGTGCCAGCAGCTCGGCCTCCTACGAGCAGTACTTC. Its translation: CASSSASYEQYF.

In DNA form, the CDR3 reads TGTGCCAGCAGTTTGTTCGGGGGCGGTGAGACCCAGTACTTC. Its translation: CASSLFGGGETQYF. J is TRBJ2-5 and V is TRBV27; D could derive from TRBD1 or TRBD2 (6 bases each). This CDR3 comprises 14 residues. Germline values: CDR1 MNHEY, CDR2 SMNVEV (reference sequence). V lost 3 bases to trimming and J lost 5 bases, with 13 bases between them.